One TCR beta chain is described in this entry. The authors' processing: Scientists estimated how many nucleated cells there were by amplifying reference gene primers. The table came from immunoSEQ multiplex PCR; TCRdb's copy has only in-frame clones and leaves some out. D and trimming come from the DNA, and the V and J calls and clone size come from that table. The sample holds 150,000 to 200,000 clones; around 83% are singletons and the top ten take 7.6%. These data originate in a study of blood T cell repertoires in COVID-19. Study-level background: Whether acute or convalescent, the COVID-19 samples came from the United States, Italy and Spain.

The ends lost 0 bases at V and 6 bases at J; junction bases unmatched: 12. The length of the CDR3 is 18 residues. Germline CDR1 is SGHRS and CDR2 is YFSETQ. Patients in Seattle were enrolled during active infection, then followed longitudinally. V usage is TRBV5-1 and J usage is TRBJ2-1, with 10 bases identical to TRBD2. Sequenced material: peripheral blood. The receptor comes from a woman in her 70s with COVID-19, enrolled during active disease. CDR3 in amino acids: CASSLVFSLAGGGNEQFF. CDR3 nucleotides: TGCGCCAGCAGCTTGGTGTTTTCGTTAGCGGGAGGAGGCAATGAGCAGTTCTTC.